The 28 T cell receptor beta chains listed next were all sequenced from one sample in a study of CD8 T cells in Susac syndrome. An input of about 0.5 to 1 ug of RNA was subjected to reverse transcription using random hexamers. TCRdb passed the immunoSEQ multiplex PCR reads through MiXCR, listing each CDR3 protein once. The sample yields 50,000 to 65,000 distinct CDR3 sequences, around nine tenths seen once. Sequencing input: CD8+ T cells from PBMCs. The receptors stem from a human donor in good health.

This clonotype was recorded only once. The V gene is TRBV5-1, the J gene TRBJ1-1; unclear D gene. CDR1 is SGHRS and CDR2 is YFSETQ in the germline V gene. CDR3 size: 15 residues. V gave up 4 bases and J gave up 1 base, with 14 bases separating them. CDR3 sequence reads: CASSLAGAPNTEAFF. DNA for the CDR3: TGCGCCAGCAGCCTGGCTGGAGCCCCGAACACTGAAGCTTTCTTT.

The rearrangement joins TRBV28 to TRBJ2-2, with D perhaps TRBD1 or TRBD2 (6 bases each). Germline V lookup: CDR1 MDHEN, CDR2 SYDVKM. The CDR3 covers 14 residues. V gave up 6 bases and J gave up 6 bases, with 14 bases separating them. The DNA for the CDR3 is TGTGCCAGCAGGGACTACAGGGTGTCCGGGGAGCTGTTTTTT. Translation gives CASRDYRVSGELFF.

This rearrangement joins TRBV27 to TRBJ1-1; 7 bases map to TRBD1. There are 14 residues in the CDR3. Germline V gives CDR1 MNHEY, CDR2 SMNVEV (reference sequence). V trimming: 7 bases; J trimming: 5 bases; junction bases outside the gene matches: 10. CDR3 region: CASNPRGEGTEAFF. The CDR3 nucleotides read TGTGCCAGCAACCCCAGGGGGGAAGGGACTGAAGCTTTCTTT.

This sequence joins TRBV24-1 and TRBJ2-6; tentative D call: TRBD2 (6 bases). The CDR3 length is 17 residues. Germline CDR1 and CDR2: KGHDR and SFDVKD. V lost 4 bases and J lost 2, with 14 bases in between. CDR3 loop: CATSEANRGTGANVLTF. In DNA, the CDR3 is TGTGCCACCAGTGAAGCGAACCGGGGGACTGGGGCCAACGTCCTGACTTTC.

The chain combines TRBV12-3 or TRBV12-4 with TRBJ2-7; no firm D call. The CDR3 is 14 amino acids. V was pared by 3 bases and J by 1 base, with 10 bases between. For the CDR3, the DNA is TGTGCCAGCAGTTTTGGAATTTCGTCCTACGAGCAGTACTTC. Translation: CASSFGISSYEQYF.

CDR3 protein: CASSEYEGHTSETQYF. The CDR3, as DNA: TGTGCCAGCAGTGAATATGAGGGACACACTTCAGAGACCCAGTACTTC. The rearrangement joins TRBV25-1 to TRBJ2-5, with a tentative D call TRBD1 (6 bases). The germline gives CDR1 MGHDK, CDR2 SYGVNS. The CDR3 totals 16 residues. Trimming took off 0 bases at V and 4 bases at J, with 15 bases between the two ends.

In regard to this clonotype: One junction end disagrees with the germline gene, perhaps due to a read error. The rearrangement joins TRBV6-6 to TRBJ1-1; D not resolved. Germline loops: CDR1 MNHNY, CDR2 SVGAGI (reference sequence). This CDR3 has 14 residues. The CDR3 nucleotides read TGTGCCACCCTCTTGGGCGCACTGAACACTGAAGCCTTCTTT. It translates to CATLLGALNTEAFF.

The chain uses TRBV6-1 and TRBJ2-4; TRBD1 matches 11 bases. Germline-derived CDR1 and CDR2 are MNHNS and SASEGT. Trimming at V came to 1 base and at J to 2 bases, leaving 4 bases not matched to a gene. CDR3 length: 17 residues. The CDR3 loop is CASSEVDRGLTKNIQYF. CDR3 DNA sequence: TGTGCCAGCAGTGAAGTGGACAGGGGGCTGACCAAAAACATTCAGTACTTC.

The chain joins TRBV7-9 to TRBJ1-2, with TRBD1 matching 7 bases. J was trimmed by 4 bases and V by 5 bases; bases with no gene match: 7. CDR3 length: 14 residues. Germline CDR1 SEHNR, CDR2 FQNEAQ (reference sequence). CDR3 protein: CASSHTGTVYGYTF. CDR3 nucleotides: TGTGCCAGCAGCCACACCGGGACAGTCTATGGCTACACCTTC.

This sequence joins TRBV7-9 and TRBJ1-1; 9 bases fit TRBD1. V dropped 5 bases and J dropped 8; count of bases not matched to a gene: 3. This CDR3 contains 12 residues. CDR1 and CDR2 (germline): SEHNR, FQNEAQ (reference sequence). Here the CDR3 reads CASSLGTGEAFF. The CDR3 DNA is TGTGCCAGCAGCCTCGGGACAGGGGAAGCTTTCTTT.

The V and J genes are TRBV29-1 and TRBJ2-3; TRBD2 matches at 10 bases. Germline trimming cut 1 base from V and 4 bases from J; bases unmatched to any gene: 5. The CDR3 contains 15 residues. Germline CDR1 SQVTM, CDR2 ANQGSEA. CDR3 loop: CSVEGLAGGSDTQYF. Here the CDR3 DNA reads TGCAGCGTTGAAGGTTTAGCGGGGGGCTCAGATACGCAGTATTTT.

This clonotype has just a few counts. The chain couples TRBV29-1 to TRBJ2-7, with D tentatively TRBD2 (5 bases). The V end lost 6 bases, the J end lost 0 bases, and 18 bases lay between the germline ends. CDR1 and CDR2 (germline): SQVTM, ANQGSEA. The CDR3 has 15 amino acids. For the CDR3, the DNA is TGCAGCGTGAGAGGTTCAGGACTGAGCTCCTACGAGCAGTACTTC. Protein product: CSVRGSGLSSYEQYF.

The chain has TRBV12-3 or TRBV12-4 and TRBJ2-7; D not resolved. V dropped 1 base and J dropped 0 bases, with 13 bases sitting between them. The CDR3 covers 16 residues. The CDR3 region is CASSLGRARSSYEQYF. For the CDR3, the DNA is TGTGCCAGCAGTTTAGGTAGGGCTCGGAGCTCCTACGAGCAGTACTTC.

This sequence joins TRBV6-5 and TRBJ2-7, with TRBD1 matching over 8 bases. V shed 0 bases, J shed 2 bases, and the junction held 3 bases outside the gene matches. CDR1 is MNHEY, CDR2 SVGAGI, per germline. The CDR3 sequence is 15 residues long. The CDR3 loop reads CASSYSLDRAYEQYF. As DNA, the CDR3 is TGTGCCAGCAGTTACTCTTTGGACAGGGCCTACGAGCAGTACTTC.

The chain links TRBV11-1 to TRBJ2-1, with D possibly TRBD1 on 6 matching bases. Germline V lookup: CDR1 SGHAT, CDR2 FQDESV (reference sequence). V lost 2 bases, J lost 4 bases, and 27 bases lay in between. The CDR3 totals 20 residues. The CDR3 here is CASSLYRRGGVRDTYNEQFF. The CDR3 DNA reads TGTGCCAGCAGCTTATATCGACGGGGCGGAGTGAGGGACACTTACAATGAGCAGTTCTTC.

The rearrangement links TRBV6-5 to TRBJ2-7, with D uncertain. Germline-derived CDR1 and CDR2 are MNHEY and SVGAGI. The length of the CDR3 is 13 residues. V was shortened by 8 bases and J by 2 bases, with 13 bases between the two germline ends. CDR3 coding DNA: TGTGCCAGCGGGCCGGGCCGAGCCTACGAGCAGTACTTC. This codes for CASGPGRAYEQYF.

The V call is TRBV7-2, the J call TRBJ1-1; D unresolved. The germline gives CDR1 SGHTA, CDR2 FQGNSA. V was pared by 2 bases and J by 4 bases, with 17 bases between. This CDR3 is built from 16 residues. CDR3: CASSLLRFGVGTEAFF. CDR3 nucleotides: TGTGCCAGCAGCTTACTCCGCTTTGGAGTGGGCACTGAAGCTTTCTTT.

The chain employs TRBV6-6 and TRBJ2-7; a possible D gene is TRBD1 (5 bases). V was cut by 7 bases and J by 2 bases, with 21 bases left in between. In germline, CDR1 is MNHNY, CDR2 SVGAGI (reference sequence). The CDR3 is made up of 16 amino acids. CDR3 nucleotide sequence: TGTGCCAGCAACCCGACAGAACTGCTTAGCCCCTACGAGCAGTACTTC. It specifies CASNPTELLSPYEQYF.

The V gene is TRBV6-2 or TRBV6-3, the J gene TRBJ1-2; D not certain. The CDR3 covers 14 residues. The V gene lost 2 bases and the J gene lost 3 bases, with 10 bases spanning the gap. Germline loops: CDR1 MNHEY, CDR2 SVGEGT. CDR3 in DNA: TGTGCCAGCAGTTACGGGCCGGGTTACTATGGCTACACCTTC. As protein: CASSYGPGYYGYTF.

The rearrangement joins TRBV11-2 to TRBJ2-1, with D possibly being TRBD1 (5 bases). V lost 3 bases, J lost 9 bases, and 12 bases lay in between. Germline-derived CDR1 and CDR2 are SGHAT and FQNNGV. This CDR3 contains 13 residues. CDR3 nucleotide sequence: TGTGCCAGCAGCTTCCAACGAAGGGGTGAGCAGTTCTTC. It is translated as CASSFQRRGEQFF. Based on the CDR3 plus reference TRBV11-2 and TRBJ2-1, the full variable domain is EAGVAQSPRYKIIEKRQSVAFWCNPISGHATLYWYQQILGQGPKLLIQFQNNGVVDDSQLPKDRFSAERLKGVDSTLKIQPAKLEDSAVYLCASSFQRRGEQFFGPGTRLTVL.

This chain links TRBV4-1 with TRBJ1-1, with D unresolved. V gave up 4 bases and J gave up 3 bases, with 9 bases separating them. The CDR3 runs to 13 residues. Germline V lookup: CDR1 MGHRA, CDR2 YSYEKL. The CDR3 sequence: CASSREGYTEAFF. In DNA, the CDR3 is TGCGCCAGCAGCCGGGAAGGGTACACTGAAGCTTTCTTT.

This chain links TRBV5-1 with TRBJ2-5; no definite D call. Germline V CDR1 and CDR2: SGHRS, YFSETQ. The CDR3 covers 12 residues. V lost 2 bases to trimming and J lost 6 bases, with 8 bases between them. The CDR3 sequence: CASSLEVKTQYF. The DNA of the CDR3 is TGCGCCAGCAGCTTAGAAGTGAAGACCCAGTACTTC.

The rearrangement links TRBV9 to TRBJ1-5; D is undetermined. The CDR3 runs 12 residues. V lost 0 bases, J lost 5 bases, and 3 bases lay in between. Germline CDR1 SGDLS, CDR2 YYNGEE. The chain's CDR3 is CASSVDDQPQHF. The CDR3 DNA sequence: TGTGCCAGCAGCGTAGATGATCAGCCCCAGCATTTT.

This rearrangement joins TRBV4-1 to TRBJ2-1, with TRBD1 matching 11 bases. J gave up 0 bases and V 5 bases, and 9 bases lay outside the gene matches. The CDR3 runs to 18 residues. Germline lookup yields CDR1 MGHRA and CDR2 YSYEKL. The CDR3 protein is CASSGTGGMTSSYNEQFF. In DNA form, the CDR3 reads TGCGCCAGCAGCGGGACAGGGGGTATGACCAGCTCCTACAATGAGCAGTTCTTC.

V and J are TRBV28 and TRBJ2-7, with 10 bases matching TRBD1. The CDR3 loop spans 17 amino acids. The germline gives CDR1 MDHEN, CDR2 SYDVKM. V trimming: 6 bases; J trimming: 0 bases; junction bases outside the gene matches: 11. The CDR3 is CASSPWDRGYLSYEQYF. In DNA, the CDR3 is TGTGCCAGCAGCCCCTGGGACAGGGGATACCTCTCCTACGAGCAGTACTTC.

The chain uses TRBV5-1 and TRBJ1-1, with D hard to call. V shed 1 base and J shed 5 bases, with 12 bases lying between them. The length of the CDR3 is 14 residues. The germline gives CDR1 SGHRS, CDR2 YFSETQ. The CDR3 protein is CASSLRSEKTEAFF. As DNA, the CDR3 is TGCGCCAGCAGCTTGCGCAGCGAAAAGACTGAAGCTTTCTTT.

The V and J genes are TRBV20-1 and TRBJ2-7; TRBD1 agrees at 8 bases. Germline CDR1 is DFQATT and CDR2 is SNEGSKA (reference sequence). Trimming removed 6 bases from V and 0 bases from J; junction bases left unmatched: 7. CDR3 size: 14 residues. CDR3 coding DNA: TGCAGTGCCCAGGGGACAGGCTACTCCTACGAGCAGTACTTC. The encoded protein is CSAQGTGYSYEQYF.

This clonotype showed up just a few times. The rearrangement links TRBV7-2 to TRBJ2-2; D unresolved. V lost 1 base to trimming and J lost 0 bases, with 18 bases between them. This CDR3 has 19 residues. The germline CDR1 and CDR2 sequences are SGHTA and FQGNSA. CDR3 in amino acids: CASSLDPRRLPPNTGELFF. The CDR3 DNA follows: TGTGCCAGCAGCTTAGACCCGCGGCGGCTGCCCCCGAACACCGGGGAGCTGTTTTTT.